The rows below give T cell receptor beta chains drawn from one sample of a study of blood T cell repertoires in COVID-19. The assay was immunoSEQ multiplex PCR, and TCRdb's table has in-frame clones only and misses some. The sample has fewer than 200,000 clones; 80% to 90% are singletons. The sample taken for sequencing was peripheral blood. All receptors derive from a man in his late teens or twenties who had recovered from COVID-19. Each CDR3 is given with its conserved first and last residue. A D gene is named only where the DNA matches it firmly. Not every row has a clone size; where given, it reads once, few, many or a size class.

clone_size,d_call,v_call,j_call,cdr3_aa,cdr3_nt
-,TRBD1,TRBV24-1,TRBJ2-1,CATSEPGQGFGEQFF,TGTGCCACCAGTGAACCGGGACAGGGGTTTGGTGAGCAGTTCTTC
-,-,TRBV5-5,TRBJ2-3,CASSLPGGWGTDTQYF,TGTGCCAGCAGCCTCCCGGGGGGCTGGGGCACAGATACGCAGTATTTT
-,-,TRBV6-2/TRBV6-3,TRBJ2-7,CASIPHGLQRSEQYF,TGTGCCAGCATCCCTCACGGCCTCCAGCGGAGCGAGCAGTACTTC
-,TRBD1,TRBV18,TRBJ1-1,CASSPGTGNTEAFF,TGTGCCAGCTCACCGGGGACAGGGAACACTGAAGCTTTCTTT
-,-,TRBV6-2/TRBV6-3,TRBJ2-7,CASSYAQGYAYEQYF,TGTGCCAGCAGTTACGCCCAGGGATACGCCTACGAGCAGTACTTC
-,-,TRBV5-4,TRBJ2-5,CASSFDSGETQYF,TGTGCCAGCAGCTTCGACAGCGGGGAGACCCAGTACTTC
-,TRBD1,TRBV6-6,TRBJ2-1,CASSTRGQGRLEQFF,TGTGCCAGCAGTACTCGGGGACAGGGGCGATTAGAGCAGTTCTTC
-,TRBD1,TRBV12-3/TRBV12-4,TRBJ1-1,CASSYGQGEAFF,TGTGCCAGCAGCTACGGACAGGGTGAAGCTTTCTTT
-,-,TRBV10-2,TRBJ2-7,CASSNIEGDLEQYF,TGCGCCAGCAGTAATATCGAGGGGGATCTAGAGCAGTACTTC
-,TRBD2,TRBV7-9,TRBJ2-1,CASSALSGGTNNEQFF,TGTGCCAGCAGCGCCCTCTCGGGCGGGACTAACAATGAGCAGTTCTTC
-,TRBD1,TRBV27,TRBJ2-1,CASSLLGQGSYNEQFF,TGTGCCAGCAGTTTATTGGGACAGGGGAGTTACAATGAGCAGTTCTTC
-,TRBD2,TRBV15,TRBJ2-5,CATSNWASGRETQYF,TGTGCCACCAGCAATTGGGCTAGCGGTAGAGAGACCCAGTACTTC
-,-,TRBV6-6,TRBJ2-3,CASSYVKGADTQYF,TGTGCCAGCAGTTACGTGAAAGGGGCAGATACGCAGTATTTT
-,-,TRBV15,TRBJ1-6,CATSKGAASPLHF,TGTGCCACCAGCAAAGGGGCGGCGTCACCCCTCCACTTT
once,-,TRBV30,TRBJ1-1,CAWSVGGFEAFF,TGTGCCTGGAGTGTGGGGGGATTTGAAGCTTTCTTT
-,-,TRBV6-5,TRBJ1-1,CASDGLNTGHAEAFF,TGTGCCAGCGATGGGCTTAATACAGGGCACGCTGAAGCTTTCTTT
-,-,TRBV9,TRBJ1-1,CASSVVAGNTEAFF,TGTGCCAGCAGCGTAGTGGCAGGGAACACTGAAGCTTTCTTT
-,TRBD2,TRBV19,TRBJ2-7,CASSAVAGSSYEQYF,TGTGCCAGTAGTGCCGTAGCGGGGAGCTCCTACGAGCAGTACTTC
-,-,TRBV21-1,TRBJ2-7,CASSNDERPEQYF,TGTGCCAGCAGCAACGACGAGCGACCCGAGCAGTACTTC
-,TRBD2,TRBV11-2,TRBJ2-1,CASSFGGGSYNEQFF,TGTGCCAGCAGCTTTGGGGGGGGGTCCTACAATGAGCAGTTCTTC
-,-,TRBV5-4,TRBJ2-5,CASSLIQQETQYF,TGTGCCAGCAGCTTGATTCAGCAAGAGACCCAGTACTTC
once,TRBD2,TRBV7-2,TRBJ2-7,CASSFGRLAEAYEQYF,TGTGCCAGCAGCTTTGGTCGGCTAGCGGAAGCCTACGAGCAGTACTTC
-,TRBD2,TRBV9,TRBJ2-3,CASSAGGTSASTDTQYF,TGTGCCAGCAGCGCCGGGGGGACTAGCGCGAGCACAGATACGCAGTATTTT
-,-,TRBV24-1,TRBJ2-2,CATSVRQPGTGELFF,TGTGCCACCAGTGTCCGACAGCCTGGCACCGGGGAGCTGTTTTTT
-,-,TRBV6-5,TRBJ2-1,CASSRTGGYNEQFF,TGTGCCAGCAGTCGAACCGGGGGTTACAATGAGCAGTTCTTC
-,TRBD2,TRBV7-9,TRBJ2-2,CASSSPAGGPNTGELFF,TGTGCCAGCAGTTCCCCAGCGGGAGGGCCAAACACCGGGGAGCTGTTTTTT
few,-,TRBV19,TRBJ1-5,CASSPGSYLPGSHWAQHF,TGTGCCAGTAGTCCGGGATCCTATTTACCAGGATCGCATTGGGCCCAGCATTTT
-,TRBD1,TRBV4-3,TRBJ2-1,CASSLSTGGTYNEQFF,TGCGCCAGCAGCCTTTCGACAGGGGGCACCTACAATGAGCAGTTCTTC
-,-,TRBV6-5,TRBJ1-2,CASSPLQGNGYTF,TGTGCCAGCAGTCCTCTACAGGGAAATGGCTACACCTTC
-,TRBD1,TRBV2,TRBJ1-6,CAGTLTGTGLSPLHF,TGTGCCGGCACCTTAACCGGGACAGGGTTGTCACCCCTCCACTTT
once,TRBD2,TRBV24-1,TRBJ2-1,CATSEAGYNEQFF,TGTGCCACCAGTGAAGCGGGATACAATGAGCAGTTCTTC
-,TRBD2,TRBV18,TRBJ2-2,CATPPPGGRNTGELFF,TGTGCAACCCCACCCCCGGGAGGAAGGAACACCGGGGAGCTGTTTTTT
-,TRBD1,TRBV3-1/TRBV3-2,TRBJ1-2,CASSQDKGAYGYTF,TGTGCCAGCAGCCAAGATAAGGGGGCCTATGGCTACACCTTC
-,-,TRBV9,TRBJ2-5,CASSFRTIPQETQYF,TGTGCCAGCAGCTTCCGGACTATCCCACAAGAGACCCAGTACTTC
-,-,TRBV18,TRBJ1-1,CASSATPQNTEAFF,TGTGCCAGCTCGGCAACACCCCAGAACACTGAAGCTTTCTTT
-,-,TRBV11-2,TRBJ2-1,CASSLTGSYNEQFF,TGTGCCAGCAGCTTAACAGGGTCCTACAATGAGCAGTTCTTC
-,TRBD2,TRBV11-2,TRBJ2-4,CASSVSGGVPWEGNIQYF,TGTGCCAGCAGCGTTAGCGGGGGCGTTCCCTGGGAGGGAAACATTCAGTACTTC
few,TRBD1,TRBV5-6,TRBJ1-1,CASSYRRTGGKWAFF,TGTGCCAGCAGCTACCGAAGGACAGGGGGAAAATGGGCTTTCTTT
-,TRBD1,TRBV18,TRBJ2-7,CASSPGGQGNEQYF,TGTGCCAGCTCACCGGGGGGACAGGGGAACGAGCAGTACTTC
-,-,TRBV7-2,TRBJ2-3,CASRRGTDTQYF,TGTGCCAGCAGGAGGGGCACAGATACGCAGTATTTT
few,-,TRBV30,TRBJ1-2,CAWSVQSMLGYTF,TGTGCCTGGAGTGTACAAAGTATGTTGGGCTACACCTTC
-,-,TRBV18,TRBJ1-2,CASSPSDSNYGYTF,TGTGCCAGCTCACCAAGCGACAGTAACTATGGCTACACCTTC
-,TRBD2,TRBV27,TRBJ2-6,CASTNLAAGANVLTF,TGTGCCAGCACCAATCTAGCGGCAGGGGCCAACGTCCTGACTTTC
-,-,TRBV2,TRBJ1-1,CATPGGRTEAFF,TGTGCCACGCCGGGGGGGCGGACTGAAGCTTTCTTT
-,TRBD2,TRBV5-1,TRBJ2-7,CASSLGAGAAYEQYF,TGCGCCAGCAGCTTAGGAGCGGGAGCGGCCTACGAGCAGTACTTC
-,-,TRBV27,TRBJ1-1,CASSLSLQGKTFF,TGTGCCAGCAGTTTATCGCTCCAGGGGAAAACTTTCTTT
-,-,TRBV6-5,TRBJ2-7,CASSYQNEQYF,TGTGCCAGCAGTTACCAGAACGAGCAGTACTTC
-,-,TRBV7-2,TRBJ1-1,CASRSFLSKNTEAFF,TGTGCCAGCAGAAGCTTCTTATCTAAGAACACTGAAGCTTTCTTT
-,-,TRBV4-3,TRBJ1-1,CASSQGNTGWDTEAFF,TGCGCCAGCAGCCAGGGAAATACAGGGTGGGACACTGAAGCTTTCTTT
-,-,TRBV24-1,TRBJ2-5,CATSDPKDSWETQYF,TGTGCCACCAGTGATCCGAAGGACAGCTGGGAGACCCAGTACTTC
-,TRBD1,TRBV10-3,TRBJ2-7,CAISEPAGTGGYEQYF,TGTGCCATCAGTGAGCCGGCCGGGACAGGGGGCTACGAGCAGTACTTC
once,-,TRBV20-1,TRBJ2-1,CSAFSPDEQFF,TGCAGTGCGTTCTCTCCGGATGAGCAGTTCTTC
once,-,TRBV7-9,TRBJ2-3,CASSLVPRGDTQYF,TGTGCCAGCAGCTTAGTCCCCAGGGGAGATACGCAGTATTTT
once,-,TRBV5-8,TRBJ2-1,CASSLRGIGALDEQFF,TGTGCCAGCAGCTTGCGCGGAATAGGGGCCCTAGATGAGCAGTTCTTC
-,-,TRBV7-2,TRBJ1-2,CASRLGREHGYTF,TGTGCCAGCAGGTTGGGCAGAGAGCATGGCTACACCTTC
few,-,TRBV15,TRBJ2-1,CATRGLPNEQFF,TGTGCCACCCGAGGGCTTCCAAATGAGCAGTTCTTC
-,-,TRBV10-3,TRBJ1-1,CAISESDIMNTEAFF,TGTGCCATCAGTGAGTCAGACATCATGAACACTGAAGCTTTCTTT